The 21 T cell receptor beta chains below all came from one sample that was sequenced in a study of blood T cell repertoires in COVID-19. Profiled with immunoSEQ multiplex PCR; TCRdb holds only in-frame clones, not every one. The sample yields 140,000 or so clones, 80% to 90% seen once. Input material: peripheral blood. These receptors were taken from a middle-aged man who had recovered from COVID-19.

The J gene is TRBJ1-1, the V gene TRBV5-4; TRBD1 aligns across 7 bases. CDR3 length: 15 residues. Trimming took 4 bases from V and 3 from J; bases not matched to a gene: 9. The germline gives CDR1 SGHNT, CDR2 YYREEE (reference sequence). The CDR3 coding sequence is TGTGCCAGCAGCCCCGCGGGACAGCAATACACTGAAGCTTTCTTT. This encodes CASSPAGQQYTEAFF.

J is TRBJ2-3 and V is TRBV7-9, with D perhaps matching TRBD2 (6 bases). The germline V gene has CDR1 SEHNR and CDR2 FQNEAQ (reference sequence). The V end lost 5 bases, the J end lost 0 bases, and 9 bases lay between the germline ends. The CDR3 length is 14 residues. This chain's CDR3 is CASSLTSSTDTQYF. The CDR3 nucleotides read TGTGCCAGCAGCCTGACTAGTAGCACAGATACGCAGTATTTT.

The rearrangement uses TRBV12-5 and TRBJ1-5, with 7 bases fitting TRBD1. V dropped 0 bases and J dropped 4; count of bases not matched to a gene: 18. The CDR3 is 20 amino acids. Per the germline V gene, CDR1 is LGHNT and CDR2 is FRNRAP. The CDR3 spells CASGLVRLGGNRGGNQPQHF. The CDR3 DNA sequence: TGTGCTAGTGGTTTGGTCCGACTGGGTGGGAACAGGGGAGGAAATCAGCCCCAGCATTTT.

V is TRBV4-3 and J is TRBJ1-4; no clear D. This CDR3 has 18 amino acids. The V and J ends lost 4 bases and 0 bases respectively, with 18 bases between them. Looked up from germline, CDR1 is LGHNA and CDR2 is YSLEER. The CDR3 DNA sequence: TGCGCCAGCAGCCCCAAGGTGGCGGTTGGTGCAACTAATGAAAAACTGTTTTTT. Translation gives CASSPKVAVGATNEKLFF.

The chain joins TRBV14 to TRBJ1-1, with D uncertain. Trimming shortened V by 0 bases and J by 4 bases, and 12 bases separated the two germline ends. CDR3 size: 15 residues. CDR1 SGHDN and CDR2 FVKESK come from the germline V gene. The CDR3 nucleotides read TGTGCCAGCAGCCAAGAACCCCCGGGAGCCACTGAAGCTTTCTTT. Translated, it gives CASSQEPPGATEAFF.

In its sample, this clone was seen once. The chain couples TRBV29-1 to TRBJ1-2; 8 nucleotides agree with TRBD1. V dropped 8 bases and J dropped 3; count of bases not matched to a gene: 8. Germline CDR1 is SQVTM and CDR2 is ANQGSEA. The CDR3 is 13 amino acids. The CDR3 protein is CSTRTGLYYGYTF. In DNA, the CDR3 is TGCAGCACCCGGACAGGGTTATACTATGGCTACACCTTC. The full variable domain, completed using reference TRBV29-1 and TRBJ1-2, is SAVISQKPSRDICQRGTSLTIQCQVDSQVTMMFWYRQQPGQSLTLIATANQGSEATYESGFVIDKFPISRPNLTFSTLTVSNMSPEDSSIYLCSTRTGLYYGYTFGSGTRLTVV.

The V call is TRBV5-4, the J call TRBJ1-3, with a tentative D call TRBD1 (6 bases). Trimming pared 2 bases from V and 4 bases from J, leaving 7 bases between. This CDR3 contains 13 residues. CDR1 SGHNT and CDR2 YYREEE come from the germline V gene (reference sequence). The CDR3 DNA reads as TGTGCCAGCAGCTTTGGGACAGGAAACACCATATATTTT. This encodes CASSFGTGNTIYF.

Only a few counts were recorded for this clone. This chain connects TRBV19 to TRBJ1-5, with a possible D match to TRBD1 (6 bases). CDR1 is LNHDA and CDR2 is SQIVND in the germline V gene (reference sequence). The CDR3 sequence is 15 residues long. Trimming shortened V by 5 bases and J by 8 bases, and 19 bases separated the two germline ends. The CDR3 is CASSPPGGAGKPQHF. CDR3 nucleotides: TGTGCCAGTAGTCCCCCCGGGGGGGCAGGAAAGCCCCAGCATTTT.

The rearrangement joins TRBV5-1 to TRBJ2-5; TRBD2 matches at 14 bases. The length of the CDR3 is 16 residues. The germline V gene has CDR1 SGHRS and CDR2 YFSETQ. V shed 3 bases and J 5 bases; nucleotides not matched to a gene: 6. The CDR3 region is CASSSPRLAGGETQYF. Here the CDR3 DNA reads TGCGCCAGCAGCTCCCCTCGACTAGCGGGGGGGGAGACCCAGTACTTC.

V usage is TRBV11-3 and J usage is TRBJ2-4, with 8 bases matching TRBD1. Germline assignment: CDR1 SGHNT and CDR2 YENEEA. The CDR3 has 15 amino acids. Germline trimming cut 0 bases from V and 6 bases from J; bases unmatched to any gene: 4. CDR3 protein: CASSLDHDRGNIQYF. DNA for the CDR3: TGTGCCAGCAGCTTAGATCATGACAGGGGAAACATTCAGTACTTC. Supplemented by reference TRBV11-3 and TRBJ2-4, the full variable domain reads EAGVVQSPRYKIIEKKQPVAFWCNPISGHNTLYWYLQNLGQGPELLIRYENEEAVDDSQLPKDRFSAERLKGVDSTLKIQPAELGDSAVYLCASSLDHDRGNIQYFGAGTRLSVL.

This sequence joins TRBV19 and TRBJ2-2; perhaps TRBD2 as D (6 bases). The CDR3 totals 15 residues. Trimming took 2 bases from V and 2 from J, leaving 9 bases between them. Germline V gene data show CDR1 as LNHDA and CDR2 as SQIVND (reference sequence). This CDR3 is CASSISGTNTGELFF. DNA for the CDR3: TGTGCCAGTAGTATATCGGGGACTAACACCGGGGAGCTGTTTTTT.

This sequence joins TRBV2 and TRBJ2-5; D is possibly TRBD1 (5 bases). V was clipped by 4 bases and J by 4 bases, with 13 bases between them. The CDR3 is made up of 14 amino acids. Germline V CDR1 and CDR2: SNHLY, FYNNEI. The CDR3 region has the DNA TGTGCCAGCAGTGGGGGCCAGGGTACAGAGACCCAGTACTTC. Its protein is CASSGGQGTETQYF.

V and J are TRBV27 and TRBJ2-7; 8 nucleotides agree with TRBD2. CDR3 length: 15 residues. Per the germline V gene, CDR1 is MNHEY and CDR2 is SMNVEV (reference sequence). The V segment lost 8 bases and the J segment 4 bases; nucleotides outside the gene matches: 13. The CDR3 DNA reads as TGTGCCAGCGGGAAGGGGCGGGGGGTTTGGTACGAGCAGTACTTC. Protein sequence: CASGKGRGVWYEQYF.

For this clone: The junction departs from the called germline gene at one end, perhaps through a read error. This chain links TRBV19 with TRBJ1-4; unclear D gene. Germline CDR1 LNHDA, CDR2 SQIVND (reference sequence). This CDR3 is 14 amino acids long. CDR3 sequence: CASSMSVSNEKLFF. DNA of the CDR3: TGTGCCAGTAGTATGAGTGTTTCTAACGAAAAACTGTTTTTT.

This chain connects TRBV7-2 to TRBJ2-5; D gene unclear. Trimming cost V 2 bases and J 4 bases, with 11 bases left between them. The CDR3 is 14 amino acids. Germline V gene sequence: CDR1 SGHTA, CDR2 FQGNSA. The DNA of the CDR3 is TGTGCCAGCAGCTTAACGAGGAACCGAGAGACCCAGTACTTC. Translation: CASSLTRNRETQYF.

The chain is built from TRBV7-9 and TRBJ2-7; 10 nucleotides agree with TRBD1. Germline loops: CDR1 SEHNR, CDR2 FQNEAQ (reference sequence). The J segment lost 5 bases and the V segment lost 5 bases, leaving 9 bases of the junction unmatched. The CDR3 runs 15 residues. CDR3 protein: CASSNAGTGVDEQYF. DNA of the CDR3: TGTGCCAGCAGCAATGCCGGGACAGGGGTGGACGAGCAGTACTTC.

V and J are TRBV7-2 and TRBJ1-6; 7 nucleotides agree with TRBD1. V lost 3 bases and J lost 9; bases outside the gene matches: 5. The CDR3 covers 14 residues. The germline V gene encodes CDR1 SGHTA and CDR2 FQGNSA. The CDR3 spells CASSLRGQFSPLHF. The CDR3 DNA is TGTGCCAGCAGCTTGAGGGGGCAGTTTTCACCCCTCCACTTT.

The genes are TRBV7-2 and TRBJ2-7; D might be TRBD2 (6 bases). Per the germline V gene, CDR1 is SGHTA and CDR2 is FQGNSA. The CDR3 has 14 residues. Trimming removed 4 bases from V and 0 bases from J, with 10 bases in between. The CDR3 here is CASSSSTSSYEQYF. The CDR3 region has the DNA TGTGCCAGCAGCTCCTCGACTAGCTCCTACGAGCAGTACTTC.

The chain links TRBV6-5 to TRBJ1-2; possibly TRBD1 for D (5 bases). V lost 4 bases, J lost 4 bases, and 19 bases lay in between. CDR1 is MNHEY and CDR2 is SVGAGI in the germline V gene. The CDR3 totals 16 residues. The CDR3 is CASSSYRQQSSYGYTF. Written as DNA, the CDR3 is TGTGCCAGCAGTTCTTATCGACAGCAAAGCTCCTATGGCTACACCTTC.

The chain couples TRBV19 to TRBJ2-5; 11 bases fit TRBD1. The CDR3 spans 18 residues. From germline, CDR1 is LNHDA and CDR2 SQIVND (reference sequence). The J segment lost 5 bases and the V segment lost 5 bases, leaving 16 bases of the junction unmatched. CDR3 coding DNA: TGTGCCAGTAGTGACCTTGCCCGGACAGGGGGCGCTTACGAGACCCAGTACTTC. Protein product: CASSDLARTGGAYETQYF.

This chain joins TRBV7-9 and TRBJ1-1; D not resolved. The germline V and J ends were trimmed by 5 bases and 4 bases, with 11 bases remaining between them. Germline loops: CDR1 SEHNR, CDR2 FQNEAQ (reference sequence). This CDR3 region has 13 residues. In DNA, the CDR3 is TGTGCCAGCAGCCCAGCGGGAGGCACTGAAGCTTTCTTT. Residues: CASSPAGGTEAFF.